Described below is a single T cell receptor (beta chain) sequence and its context. The antigen remains unidentified. This specimen belongs to a study of shared clonotypes between healthy human individuals. The naive CD8 fraction comprised CD45RO-negative cells positively selected for CCR7 and excluded terminally differentiated effector memory CD45RA+ cells. Sequencing was performed with immunoSEQ multiplex PCR; in TCRdb, only in-frame clones are kept and a portion is missing. The repertoire consists of fewer than 700,000 clones, with around 96% occurring once and the leading ten covering over 0.1%. Regarding the study as a whole: Naive subsets typically showed greater estimated richness than memory subsets.

V dropped 5 bases and J dropped 4; count of bases not matched to a gene: 14. Germline CDR1 is SGHAT and CDR2 is FQNNGV. The CDR3 totals 17 residues. The origin of this receptor is a woman aged 25-40 years in good health. The sample comprised naive CD8+ T cells sorted from blood. The rearrangement uses TRBV11-2 and TRBJ2-1, with TRBD1 matching 7 bases. Here the CDR3 DNA reads TGTGCCAGCAGCACCAGGCAACAGGGGAGAGATTACAATGAGCAGTTCTTC. Translating it yields CASSTRQQGRDYNEQFF.